Sequencing of this T cell receptor beta chain was carried out in a study of blood T cell repertoires in COVID-19. V was clipped by 0 bases and J by 3 bases, with 12 bases between them. This CDR3 has 16 amino acids. CDR1 LGHDT and CDR2 YNNKEL come from the germline V gene (reference sequence). Libraries were prepared by immunoSEQ multiplex PCR; TCRdb keeps only in-frame clonotypes and omits some of them. The repertoire holds 26,000 or so clones, with around 90% as singletons. The chain joins TRBV3-1 (or the pseudogene TRBV3-2) to TRBJ1-3, with unresolved D. The specimen sequenced was peripheral blood. This TCR was recovered from a human donor with active COVID-19. The donor label of this sample is uncertain. The CDR3 DNA reads as TGTGCCAGCAGCCAAGATCATGGGCGCAATGGAAACACCATATATTTT. As protein: CASSQDHGRNGNTIYF.